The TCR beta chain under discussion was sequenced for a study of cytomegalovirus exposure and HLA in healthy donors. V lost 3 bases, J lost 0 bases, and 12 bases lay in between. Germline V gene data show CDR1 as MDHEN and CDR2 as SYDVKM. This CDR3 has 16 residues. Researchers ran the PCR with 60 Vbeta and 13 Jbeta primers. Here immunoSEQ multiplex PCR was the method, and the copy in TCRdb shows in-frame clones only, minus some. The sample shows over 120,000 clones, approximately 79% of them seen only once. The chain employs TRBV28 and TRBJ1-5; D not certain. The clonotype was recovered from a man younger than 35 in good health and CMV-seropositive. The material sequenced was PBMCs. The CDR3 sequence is CASSLLQPDSNQPQHF. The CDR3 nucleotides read TGTGCCAGCAGTTTGCTACAGCCAGATAGCAATCAGCCCCAGCATTTT.